The 14 T cell receptor beta chains below all came from one sample that was sequenced in a study of blood T cell repertoires in COVID-19. Clones were read by immunoSEQ multiplex PCR, and TCRdb kept only the in-frame ones, dropping some. The table shows 200,000 or so clones, with 70% to 90% occurring only once. Sequences were obtained from peripheral blood. All receptors come from a man over 45 with acute or convalescent COVID-19.

The rearrangement joins TRBV6-5 to TRBJ2-3; the match to TRBD2 covers 9 bases. The V and J ends lost 6 bases and 2 bases, in that order; junction bases with no gene match: 3. This CDR3 has 14 amino acids. Germline CDR1 is MNHEY and CDR2 is SVGAGI. The chain's CDR3 is CASRLAGYTDTQYF. CDR3 DNA sequence: TGTGCCAGCAGGCTAGCGGGGTACACAGATACGCAGTATTTT.

The V and J genes are TRBV21-1 and TRBJ2-7; the D call of TRBD1 is as the table states it, not checked on the DNA. TRBV21-1 represents a pseudogene. This CDR3 has 16 amino acids. The CDR3 bases are TGTGCCAGCAGCAAACCCACCGGGACAGGGGACCACGAGCAGTACTTC. It translates to CASSKPTGTGDHEQYF.

V is TRBV7-8 and J is TRBJ1-4; 8 bases agree with TRBD1. V lost 0 bases to trimming and J lost 3 bases; unmatched junction nucleotides: 3. This CDR3 has 16 amino acids. Germline loops: CDR1 SGHVS, CDR2 FQNEAQ. The DNA for the CDR3 is TGTGCCAGCAGCTTAGCGACAGGGGCGGCTAATGAAAAACTGTTTTTT. Its protein product is CASSLATGAANEKLFF.

V is TRBV20-1 and J is TRBJ1-2; D is unclear. V lost 0 bases and J 11 bases, leaving 7 bases between the germline ends. The CDR3 length is 10 residues. The germline gives CDR1 DFQATT, CDR2 SNEGSKA (reference sequence). The CDR3 here is CSARDEGYTF. CDR3 nucleotide sequence: TGCAGTGCTAGAGATGAGGGATACACCTTC.

V gene TRBV7-9 combines with J gene TRBJ1-2; 7 nucleotides line up with TRBD1. V lost 5 bases and J lost 7; bases outside the gene matches: 13. The CDR3 runs 15 residues. Germline loops: CDR1 SEHNR, CDR2 FQNEAQ (reference sequence). Written as DNA, the CDR3 is TGTGCCAGCAGCGATGAAGAGACAGGGATGCTTGGCTACACCTTC. Its translation is CASSDEETGMLGYTF.

The genes are TRBV6-5 and TRBJ1-5; D possibly corresponds to TRBD1 (5 bases). This CDR3 is built from 15 residues. CDR1 and CDR2 (germline): MNHEY, SVGAGI. V shed 6 bases and J shed 3 bases, with 15 bases lying between them. The CDR3 region has the DNA TGTGCCAGCAGGAGGGCCGGGGGAAACAATCAGCCCCAGCATTTT. The encoded protein is CASRRAGGNNQPQHF.

This rearrangement joins TRBV12-3 or TRBV12-4 to TRBJ1-2; 7 bases map to TRBD1. The V segment lost 6 bases and the J segment 7 bases; nucleotides outside the gene matches: 8. The CDR3 length is 13 residues. CDR3 coding DNA: TGTGCCAGCAGCTTCAGACAGGGAGGTGGCTACACCTTC. Its protein is CASSFRQGGGYTF.

CDR3 in amino acids: CASTRGFSYEQYF. The CDR3 coding sequence is TGTGCCAGCACCAGGGGGTTCTCCTACGAGCAGTACTTC. This chain uses TRBV2 with TRBJ2-7; 7 bases line up with TRBD1. Germline CDR1 reads SNHLY; CDR2 reads FYNNEI. The length of the CDR3 is 13 residues. The J segment lost 0 bases and the V segment lost 7 bases, leaving 3 bases of the junction unmatched.

The chain links TRBV4-1 to TRBJ1-4; no clear D gene. Trimming pared 0 bases from V and 5 bases from J, leaving 13 bases between. CDR3 length: 16 amino acids. The germline CDR1 and CDR2 sequences are MGHRA and YSYEKL. The CDR3 loop is CASSQDRGVMNEKLFF. In nucleotides, the CDR3 is TGCGCCAGCAGCCAAGATCGGGGAGTGATGAATGAAAAACTGTTTTTT.

The J gene is TRBJ1-1, the V gene TRBV5-5; D is possibly TRBD1 (5 bases). This CDR3 is built from 14 residues. The V end was cut by 2 bases, the J end by 1 base, with 9 bases between. Looked up from germline, CDR1 is SGHKS and CDR2 is YYEKEE (reference sequence). The chain's CDR3 is CASSFRVENTEAFF. The CDR3 bases are TGTGCCAGCAGCTTCAGGGTCGAGAACACTGAAGCTTTCTTT.

This rearrangement joins TRBV4-1 to TRBJ1-2, with 7 bases identical to TRBD1. J gave up 2 bases and V 4 bases, and 7 bases lay outside the gene matches. Germline lookup yields CDR1 MGHRA and CDR2 YSYEKL. The CDR3 is made up of 15 amino acids. CDR3 DNA: TGCGCCAGCAGCCCTGCCGGGACAGAGAACTATGGCTACACCTTC. It is translated as CASSPAGTENYGYTF.

This chain uses TRBV9 with TRBJ2-7, with a tentative D call TRBD1 (7 bases). V was cut by 0 bases and J by 2 bases, with 12 bases left in between. The CDR3 consists of 15 residues. In germline, CDR1 is SGDLS, CDR2 YYNGEE. The CDR3 protein is CASSVEQGGTYEQYF. As DNA, the CDR3 is TGTGCCAGCAGCGTAGAGCAGGGGGGTACCTACGAGCAGTACTTC.

CDR3 DNA sequence: TGTGCCATCCGGGACAGGGGAGAGCAGTTCTTC. Translated: CAIRDRGEQFF. The genes are TRBV10-3 and TRBJ2-1, with 10 bases matching TRBD1. Germline lookup yields CDR1 ENHRY and CDR2 SYGVKD. The trim removed 8 bases at V and 10 bases at J, leaving 2 bases unmatched. The CDR3 runs to 11 residues.

The chain is built from TRBV15 and TRBJ1-6, with 11 positions matching TRBD1. This CDR3 has 15 amino acids. Germline V lookup: CDR1 LNHNV, CDR2 YYDKDF (reference sequence). V lost 0 bases to trimming and J lost 13 bases; unmatched junction nucleotides: 5. The CDR3 coding sequence is TGTGCCACCAGCAGAGACGGGGACAGGGGGGACCCCCTCCACTTT. Encoded protein: CATSRDGDRGDPLHF.